The 23 T cell receptor beta chains presented below share a single source sample, sequenced in a study of CD8 T cells in Susac syndrome. After extraction with the RNeasy kit, about 0.5 to 1 ug of the RNA was reverse transcribed using random hexamers. MiXCR, run by TCRdb on the immunoSEQ multiplex PCR reads, gives a single entry per CDR3 protein. In the table there are about 300,000 distinct CDR3 sequences, around 91% of which are singletons. Material: CD8+ T cells from PBMCs. The source of these receptors is a human donor with multiple sclerosis.

V usage is TRBV19 and J usage is TRBJ1-5; 10 positions match TRBD1. Germline values: CDR1 LNHDA, CDR2 SQIVND (reference sequence). J gave up 7 bases and V 6 bases, and 9 bases lay outside the gene matches. There are 15 residues in the CDR3. Written as DNA, the CDR3 is TGTGCCAGTAGCCCGATGACAGGGGGCCAACAGCCCCAGCATTTT. Translating gives CASSPMTGGQQPQHF.

J is TRBJ1-6 and V is TRBV4-2, with unresolved D. The CDR3 has 16 amino acids. The V gene's germline CDR1 is LGHNA and CDR2 YNFKEQ. The ends were cut back, 0 bases at V and 8 bases at J, with 14 bases in the middle. The CDR3 loop reads CASSQDSVLLDSPLHF. CDR3 nucleotides: TGTGCCAGCAGCCAAGATTCAGTCCTTCTGGATTCACCCCTCCACTTT.

The CDR3 sequence: CASSSQGRGVDEQYF. DNA of the CDR3: TGCGCCAGCAGCTCACAGGGGCGAGGGGTTGACGAGCAGTACTTC. The chain is built from TRBV5-1 and TRBJ2-7, with 7 bases that match TRBD1. The CDR3 loop spans 15 amino acids. V dropped 3 bases and J dropped 5; count of bases not matched to a gene: 11. CDR1 is SGHRS, CDR2 YFSETQ, per germline. Full variable domain (outside the CDR3, taken from reference TRBV5-1 and TRBJ2-7): KAGVTQTPRYLIKTRGQQVTLSCSPISGHRSVSWYQQTPGQGLQFLFEYFSETQRNKGNFPGRFSGRQFSNSRSEMNVSTLELGDSALYLCASSSQGRGVDEQYFGPGTRLTVT.

This chain links TRBV9 with TRBJ1-3; D not resolved. In germline, CDR1 is SGDLS, CDR2 YYNGEE. Trimming stripped 7 bases from V and 3 bases from J, with 23 bases between. The CDR3 is made up of 17 amino acids. CDR3 in DNA: TGTGCCAGCGGCCCACGAGATGGCTGGTCAAGTGGAAACACCATATATTTT. It is translated as CASGPRDGWSSGNTIYF. Using reference TRBV9 and TRBJ1-3 for the parts outside the CDR3, the full variable domain is DSGVTQTPKHLITATGQRVTLRCSPRSGDLSVYWYQQSLDQGLQFLIQYYNGEERAKGNILERFSAQQFPDLHSELNLSSLELGDSALYFCASGPRDGWSSGNTIYFGEGSWLTVV.

V gene TRBV6-1 combines with J gene TRBJ2-2, with 13 bases that match TRBD2. The CDR3 has 16 residues. V lost 7 bases, J lost 5 bases, and 7 bases stayed unmatched. Germline-derived CDR1 and CDR2 are MNHNS and SASEGT. The CDR3 sequence: CASIGGTSGVTGELFF. CDR3 DNA sequence: TGTGCCAGCATAGGTGGGACTAGCGGGGTTACCGGGGAGCTGTTTTTT.

The chain has TRBV27 and TRBJ2-1; 9 nucleotides match TRBD2. Trimming at V came to 5 bases and at J to 3 bases, leaving 5 bases not matched to a gene. From germline, CDR1 is MNHEY and CDR2 SMNVEV (reference sequence). CDR3 size: 15 residues. CDR3 DNA sequence: TGTGCCAGCAGTCCTAGCGGGACAAACTACAATGAGCAGTTCTTC. It translates to CASSPSGTNYNEQFF.

This clonotype was seen only once. The chain employs TRBV6-5 and TRBJ2-1; 9 bases line up with TRBD2. The J segment lost 9 bases and the V segment lost 4 bases, leaving 7 bases of the junction unmatched. This CDR3 spans 14 amino acids. Germline values: CDR1 MNHEY, CDR2 SVGAGI. Written as DNA, the CDR3 is TGTGCCAGCAGTTCCATGGGACTAGCTGGTGAGCAGTTCTTC. Translating gives CASSSMGLAGEQFF.

The chain couples TRBV9 to TRBJ2-1; D tentatively fits TRBD1 or TRBD2 (5 bases each). This CDR3 has 17 amino acids. Per the germline V gene, CDR1 is SGDLS and CDR2 is YYNGEE. The V end lost 4 bases, the J end lost 2 bases, and 19 bases lay between the germline ends. DNA for the CDR3: TGTGCCAGCAGCCGCGCCTCGGGACGGCCGACCTACAATGAGCAGTTCTTC. It yields the protein CASSRASGRPTYNEQFF.

J is TRBJ2-7 and V is TRBV29-1, with D uncertain. This CDR3 is built from 11 residues. Per the germline V gene, CDR1 is SQVTM and CDR2 is ANQGSEA. Trimming took 7 bases from V and 3 from J, leaving 10 bases between them. The CDR3 sequence is CSATIHYEQYF. The CDR3 DNA reads TGCAGCGCAACTATACACTACGAGCAGTACTTC.

The V gene is TRBV6-2 or TRBV6-3, the J gene TRBJ2-7; D ambiguous. This CDR3 contains 11 residues. Germline CDR1 reads MNHEY; CDR2 reads SVGEGT. Trimming took 6 bases from V and 3 from J, leaving 6 bases between them. The CDR3 nucleotides are TGTGCCAGCAGGACGGGCTACGAGCAGTACTTC. Residues: CASRTGYEQYF.

Comment on this clonotype: Germline is not matched at one junction end, which may reflect a read error. The chain employs TRBV4-3 and TRBJ2-7; 7 bases line up with TRBD2. Germline V gene lookup returns CDR1 LGHNA and CDR2 YSLEER. The CDR3 consists of 17 residues. CDR3 in DNA: TGCGCCAGTAGCCAAGATTCGACTAGCCTCAGCTCCTACGAGCAGTACTTC. Amino acid sequence: CASSQDSTSLSSYEQYF.

The chain is built from TRBV9 and TRBJ2-5; maybe TRBD2 (7 bases). V gave up 2 bases and J gave up 4 bases, with 9 bases separating them. CDR1 and CDR2 from the germline V gene are SGDLS and YYNGEE. The CDR3 contains 13 residues. The CDR3: CASSVGGRETQYF. CDR3 in DNA: TGTGCCAGCAGCGTGGGGGGGCGAGAGACCCAGTACTTC.

This sequence joins TRBV7-9 and TRBJ2-7; D unresolved. This CDR3 is built from 14 residues. From germline, CDR1 is SEHNR and CDR2 FQNEAQ (reference sequence). Trimming left V 4 bases short and J 2 bases short, with 12 bases between. The CDR3 sequence: CASSSLVDAYEQYF. CDR3 in DNA: TGTGCCAGCAGCTCCCTCGTGGATGCCTACGAGCAGTACTTC. The full variable domain, in which reference TRBV7-9 and TRBJ2-7 provide the parts outside the CDR3, is DTGVSQNPRHKITKRGQNVTFRCDPISEHNRLYWYRQTLGQGPEFLTYFQNEAQLEKSRLLSDRFSAERPKGSFSTLEIQRTEQGDSAMYLCASSSLVDAYEQYFGPGTRLTVT.

The rearrangement joins TRBV7-9 to TRBJ2-1, with D perhaps TRBD1 (7 bases). This CDR3 has 15 amino acids. Germline values: CDR1 SEHNR, CDR2 FQNEAQ (reference sequence). Trimming pared 1 base from V and 7 bases from J, leaving 14 bases between. CDR3 region: CASSLEEGARNEQFF. CDR3 nucleotides: TGTGCCAGCAGCTTAGAGGAGGGGGCAAGGAATGAGCAGTTCTTC.

The chain employs TRBV11-2 and TRBJ2-7, with TRBD2 as a possible D gene (5 bases). Germline V CDR1 and CDR2: SGHAT, FQNNGV. Trimming left V 5 bases short and J 5 bases short, with 16 bases between. The CDR3 is made up of 14 amino acids. For the CDR3, the DNA is TGTGCCAGCAGCCCCGGGAACCCATTGGACGAGCAGTACTTC. It codes for CASSPGNPLDEQYF.

The gene calls are TRBV7-8 and TRBJ2-1; TRBD1 matches at 10 bases. V gave up 5 bases and J gave up 8 bases; unmatched junction bases: 6. The CDR3 is made up of 14 amino acids. Germline V gives CDR1 SGHVS, CDR2 FQNEAQ. DNA for the CDR3: TGTGCCAGCAGCCTAATGACAGGGGGCTATGAGCAGTTCTTC. It yields the protein CASSLMTGGYEQFF.

This clonotype appeared a single time. V and J are TRBV7-9 and TRBJ1-5, with 7 bases fitting TRBD1. The CDR3 loop spans 17 amino acids. In germline, CDR1 is SEHNR, CDR2 FQNEAQ (reference sequence). With 4 bases clipped from V and 0 bases from J, the junction kept 9 bases outside the gene matches. CDR3 in amino acids: CASSSDRTSNSNQPQHF. The CDR3 DNA reads TGTGCCAGCAGCTCGGACAGGACATCCAATAGCAATCAGCCCCAGCATTTT.

This clonotype has a single count. This chain uses TRBV11-2 with TRBJ2-5; 8 positions match TRBD1. V shed 1 base, J shed 5 bases, and the junction held 15 bases outside the gene matches. Germline assignment: CDR1 SGHAT and CDR2 FQNNGV. The CDR3 contains 18 residues. The CDR3 nucleotides read TGTGCCAGCAGCTTAGGTGGCTTCGACAGGGGCCGGGGGGAGACCCAGTACTTC. Translation gives CASSLGGFDRGRGETQYF.

The chain uses TRBV29-1 and TRBJ2-7; TRBD1 matches at 10 bases. V dropped 7 bases and J dropped 3; count of bases not matched to a gene: 6. Germline CDR1 SQVTM, CDR2 ANQGSEA. CDR3 length: 13 residues. CDR3 protein: CSARTGGIYEQYF. DNA for the CDR3: TGCAGCGCCCGGACAGGGGGTATCTACGAGCAGTACTTC.

The chain uses TRBV2 and TRBJ2-7, with D maybe TRBD1 (6 bases). Germline values: CDR1 SNHLY, CDR2 FYNNEI. V lost 8 bases, J lost 1 base, and 15 bases lay in between. CDR3 length: 14 amino acids. CDR3 sequence reads: CASFQDSSSYEQYF. The CDR3 nucleotides are TGTGCCAGCTTTCAGGACAGTTCTTCCTACGAGCAGTACTTC.

The chain has TRBV4-2 and TRBJ1-4; D is possibly TRBD1 (5 bases). Germline V gene sequence: CDR1 LGHNA, CDR2 YNFKEQ. This CDR3 contains 16 residues. Trimming left V 8 bases short and J 0 bases short, with 16 bases between. The chain's CDR3 is CASVRDAYATNEKLFF. The CDR3 nucleotides are TGTGCCAGCGTTAGGGACGCCTATGCAACTAATGAAAAACTGTTTTTT.

This CDR3 is CASSSSIGGQGFNEQYF. In nucleotides, the CDR3 is TGTGCCAGCAGCTCCTCGATTGGGGGACAGGGGTTCAACGAGCAGTACTTC. The chain couples TRBV7-9 to TRBJ2-7, with 10 bases matching TRBD1. Germline CDR1 reads SEHNR; CDR2 reads FQNEAQ (reference sequence). CDR3 length: 17 amino acids. V shed 4 bases, J shed 5 bases, and the junction held 14 bases outside the gene matches.

The chain has TRBV14 and TRBJ1-1, with D tentatively TRBD1 (6 bases). Deletions cut 0 bases from V and 3 bases from J, with 17 bases between. CDR1 SGHDN and CDR2 FVKESK come from the germline V gene. CDR3 length equals 17 residues. The CDR3 spells CASSQDLPGARYTEAFF. The CDR3 nucleotides read TGTGCCAGCAGCCAAGATTTACCAGGGGCCCGCTACACTGAAGCTTTCTTT.